This TCR beta chain was profiled in a study of blood T cell repertoires in COVID-19. Overall study context: Samples representing acute and convalescent COVID-19 were sourced from the United States, Italy and Spain. PBMCs, B-cell-depleted T cells, or T cells provided the cDNA or gDNA that made up the material.

As handled by the study authors: From reference gene primer amplification, estimates of nucleated cell counts were derived. Profiling relied on immunoSEQ multiplex PCR, and the TCRdb table lists in-frame clones only, not all of them. V and J calls and clone size follow that table, whereas D and trimming were derived from the DNA. Of 200,000 or so clones listed, 89% are singletons. The study assigned cohorts using participant-reported clinical history. Trimming at V came to 4 bases and at J to 3 bases, leaving 1 base not matched to a gene. This CDR3 has 14 amino acids. Germline values: CDR1 SNHLY, CDR2 FYNNEI.

The receptor was isolated from a woman between 18 and 30 years old who had recovered from COVID-19. The source material was PBMCs or T cells enriched from blood (not recorded which). The rearrangement links TRBV2 to TRBJ2-2; 8 bases line up with TRBD1. The DNA for the CDR3 is TGTGCCAGCAGTGCGGGACAGGACACCGGGGAGCTGTTTTTT. This encodes CASSAGQDTGELFF.